These 19 T cell receptor beta chains were sequenced from one sample in a study of molecular identifiers for immune sequencing clone quantification. Using its own MiXCR run on the PCR reads, TCRdb lists one record per CDR3 protein. The sample lists tens of thousands of distinct CDR3 sequences; about 18% were seen once. The specimen sequenced was naive CD8+ T cells from blood, with Jurkat cell RNA spiked in. Described subset: FACS-sorted CD8+CD4-CCR7+CD45RA+ naive T cells. The origin of the receptors is a human donor in good health. Some libraries in this study had Jurkat cell RNA spiked in.

As to this clonotype: Being one base from a much bigger clone, this may be a read error. The chain combines TRBV7-9 with TRBJ2-1; no reliable D call. V was clipped by 9 bases and J by 3 bases, with 9 bases between them. Germline-derived CDR1 and CDR2 are SEHNR and FQNEAQ (reference sequence). The CDR3 is 12 residues long. The CDR3 sequence: CASADGYNEQFF. In DNA, the CDR3 is TGTGCCAGTGCGGACGGCTACAATGAGCAGTTCTTC.

This clonotype was seen repeatedly, ten times or more. The chain employs TRBV28 and TRBJ2-5; 7 bases fit TRBD2. Germline V gene sequence: CDR1 MDHEN, CDR2 SYDVKM. CDR3 length equals 18 residues. J was trimmed by 0 bases and V by 3 bases; bases with no gene match: 13. CDR3 DNA sequence: TGTGCCAGCAGTTTGAATCCCGGGATTCTAGCGGACCAAGAGACCCAGTACTTC. Encoded protein: CASSLNPGILADQETQYF.

To note about this clonotype: This clone may be a read error of a much larger clone one base away. This chain links TRBV5-1 with TRBJ2-1; 11 nucleotides agree with TRBD2. The CDR3 runs to 16 residues. J lost 6 bases, V lost 0 bases, and 5 bases had no gene match. Germline CDR1 and CDR2: SGHRS and YFSETQ. The CDR3, as DNA: TGCGCCAGCAGCTTGGGGAGACTAGCGGGGTGCAATGAGCAGTTCTTC. Residues: CASSLGRLAGCNEQFF.

This clonotype was picked up a small number of times. The CDR3 coding sequence is TGCGCCAGCAGCTTGAATGATGAGCAGTTCTTC. Protein: CASSLNDEQFF. The rearrangement uses TRBV5-1 and TRBJ2-1; D remains ambiguous. The CDR3 consists of 11 residues. The germline V gene has CDR1 SGHRS and CDR2 YFSETQ. V lost 1 base and J 8 bases, leaving 4 bases between the germline ends.

This clonotype appeared many times. The V and J genes are TRBV7-8 and TRBJ2-2; TRBD2 agrees at 13 bases. V lost 3 bases, J lost 10 bases, and 8 bases stayed unmatched. CDR3 length: 16 residues. The V gene's germline CDR1 is SGHVS and CDR2 FQNEAQ. Here the CDR3 reads CASSLGLAGRSAELFF. For the CDR3, the DNA is TGTGCCAGCAGCTTGGGACTAGCGGGAAGGTCGGCGGAGCTGTTTTTT.

There are many counts of this clonotype. V gene TRBV28 combines with J gene TRBJ2-7, with a weak D call TRBD1 (6 bases). Germline V CDR1 and CDR2: MDHEN, SYDVKM. The length of the CDR3 is 15 residues. Trimming shortened V by 2 bases and J by 3 bases, and 14 bases separated the two germline ends. The CDR3 loop reads CASSLRGSRGYEQYF. The CDR3 coding sequence is TGTGCCAGCAGTTTAAGGGGGTCTCGGGGCTACGAGCAGTACTTC. The whole variable domain, remainder taken from reference TRBV28 and TRBJ2-7, is DVKVTQSSRYLVKRTGEKVFLECVQDMDHENMFWYRQDPGLGLRLIYFSYDVKMKEKGDIPEGYSVSREKKERFSLILESASTNQTSMYLCASSLRGSRGYEQYFGPGTRLTVT.

Worth noting for this clonotype: A much larger clone differs from this one at a single base, so this may be a read error. This chain joins TRBV28 and TRBJ2-7; D call uncertain. CDR1 and CDR2 from the germline V gene are MDHEN and SYDVKM. The CDR3 has 15 amino acids. The CDR3 sequence: CAGSPLDLEYYEQYF. DNA of the CDR3: TGTGCCGGCAGTCCGCTAGACTTGGAATACTACGAGCAGTACTTC.

Concerning this clonotype itself: One base away lies a much larger clone, so this may be a sequencing read error. The chain couples TRBV19 to TRBJ2-1, with TRBD1 matching 8 bases. The V gene end was trimmed by 6 bases and the J gene end by 8 bases; junction bases not matched to a gene: 9. The germline V gene has CDR1 LNHDA and CDR2 SQIVND (reference sequence). CDR3 length: 14 amino acids. The CDR3 sequence is CASRDRVGFDEQFF. The CDR3 nucleotides are TGTGCCAGTAGGGACAGGGTGGGCTTCGATGAGCAGTTCTTC. The full variable domain, with the rest looked up from reference TRBV19 and TRBJ2-1, is DGGITQSPKYLFRKEGQNVTLSCEQNLNHDAMYWYRQDPGQGLRLIYYSQIVNDFQKGDIAEGYSVSREKKESFPLTVTSAQKNPTAFYLCASRDRVGFDEQFFGPGTRLTVL.

The V gene is TRBV7-9, the J gene TRBJ1-1; unclear D gene. This CDR3 is built from 15 residues. With 2 bases removed from V and 4 bases from J, the gap between germline ends came to 14 bases. Per germline, CDR1 SEHNR and CDR2 FQNEAQ (reference sequence). This CDR3 reads CASSLRRRAITEAFF. Written as DNA, the CDR3 is TGTGCCAGCAGCTTACGCAGAAGGGCTATCACTGAAGCTTTCTTT.

With regard to this clonotype: Since a much larger clone is just one base distant, this may be a read error. The CDR3 reads CAGSYGGAGEQYF. The CDR3 DNA is TGTGCCGGCAGTTACGGGGGGGCTGGCGAGCAGTACTTC. J is TRBJ2-7 and V is TRBV6-5; 8 nucleotides match TRBD2. Looked up from germline, CDR1 is MNHEY and CDR2 is SVGAGI. This CDR3 spans 13 amino acids.

Points on this clonotype: Being one base from a much bigger clone, this may be a read error. As the CDR3 is not closed by the conserved phenylalanine or tryptophan, this likely results from a read error. The chain uses TRBV18 and TRBJ2-1; no clear D gene. This CDR3 is 15 amino acids long. Germline CDR1 KGHSH, CDR2 LQKENI. The V gene lost 0 bases and the J gene lost 7 bases, with 13 bases spanning the gap. The CDR3 DNA reads TGTGCCAGCTCACCACCGTTAGATGGAGTGAATGAGCAGTTCTAC. Protein: CASSPPLDGVNEQFY.

The count of this clonotype is one. A clone one base away is much larger, so this may be a read error. V and J are TRBV20-1 and TRBJ2-1; D possibly matches TRBD1 or TRBD2 (5 bases each). CDR3 length: 14 amino acids. Germline CDR1 is DFQATT and CDR2 is SNEGSKA (reference sequence). CDR3 protein: CSAPRSGTYNGQFF. The DNA of the CDR3 is TGCAGTGCCCCGAGGAGTGGGACCTACAATGGGCAGTTCTTC.

Ten or more counts support this clonotype. The chain couples TRBV2 to TRBJ2-7; D ambiguous. Germline V gene lookup returns CDR1 SNHLY and CDR2 FYNNEI. Deletions cut 5 bases from V and 4 bases from J, with 12 bases between. The CDR3 extends over 13 amino acids. This CDR3 is CASSRQDEYEQYF. CDR3 in DNA: TGTGCCAGCAGTCGGCAGGACGAATACGAGCAGTACTTC.

This CDR3 reads CASSQVRGGLNTEAFF. The CDR3 coding sequence is TGCGCCAGCAGCCAAGTAAGGGGCGGATTGAACACTGAAGCTTTCTTT. The chain joins TRBV4-3 to TRBJ1-1; D is possibly TRBD1 (5 bases). This CDR3 region has 16 residues. Germline V gene sequence: CDR1 LGHNA, CDR2 YSLEER. Trimming stripped 1 base from V and 0 bases from J, with 12 bases between.

This clonotype was detected ten times or more. The chain is built from TRBV11-2 and TRBJ2-2, with TRBD2 matching 7 bases. This CDR3 has 13 amino acids. Per the germline V gene, CDR1 is SGHAT and CDR2 is FQNNGV. Losses at the gene ends were 9 bases for V and 4 bases for J; bases not matched to a gene: 5. CDR3 residues: CARGRDGTGELFF. In DNA form, the CDR3 reads TGTGCCAGAGGGAGGGACGGCACCGGGGAGCTGTTTTTT.

This clonotype was counted between two and nine times. The chain has TRBV4-2 and TRBJ1-4; maybe TRBD1 (6 bases). The CDR3 runs to 16 residues. The germline V and J ends were trimmed by 2 bases and 13 bases, with 23 bases remaining between them. The germline CDR1 and CDR2 sequences are LGHNA and YNFKEQ. The CDR3 DNA sequence: TGTGCCAGCAGCCAAAAACACGCAGACAGAGGGGGGGGACTGTTTTTT. It translates to CASSQKHADRGGGLFF.

J is TRBJ1-4 and V is TRBV7-6, with D possibly matching TRBD1 (5 bases). V gave up 1 base and J gave up 6 bases, with 9 bases separating them. Germline V gives CDR1 SGHVS, CDR2 FNYEAQ. The CDR3 consists of 14 residues. The CDR3 nucleotides are TGTGCCAGCAGCTTAGGGGGCTCCTATGAAAAACTGTTTTTT. The encoded protein is CASSLGGSYEKLFF.

Turning to this clonotype: A read error may account for a junction end that differs from germline. V gene TRBV3-1 combines with J gene TRBJ2-3, with a tentative D call TRBD2 (5 bases). CDR3 length equals 18 residues. CDR1 LGHDT and CDR2 YNNKEL come from the germline V gene (reference sequence). The CDR3 reads CASSQDGLAEIYADTRYF. CDR3 coding DNA: TGTGCCAGTAGCCAAGATGGTCTAGCAGAGATTTATGCAGATACGCGGTATTTT.

J is TRBJ2-2 and V is TRBV4-3, with 8 bases lining up with TRBD2. Trimming at V came to 1 base and at J to 4 bases, leaving 2 bases not matched to a gene. This CDR3 spans 15 amino acids. Looked up from germline, CDR1 is LGHNA and CDR2 is YSLEER. In nucleotides, the CDR3 is TGCGCCAGCAGCCAAGGCGGGAGGCCCACCGGGGAGCTGTTTTTT. Translation: CASSQGGRPTGELFF.